A selection of T cell receptor beta chains follows, all from one sample in a study of T cell responses to AZD1222 COVID-19 vaccine. TCRdb's table, derived via immunoSEQ multiplex PCR, lists solely in-frame clones and lacks some. Of approximately 150,000 clones in the sample, roughly 91% were seen once. Specimen: peripheral blood, collected 28 days after the second AZD1222 dose. Receptors originate from an adult who received the AZD1222 COVID-19 vaccine. CDR3s include the opening cysteine and the closing phenylalanine or tryptophan. Each record gives: clone size, D gene, V gene, J gene, CDR3 protein, CDR3 DNA. The D gene is left open where the match is weak. Rows may omit the clone size; those that give it use once, few, many or a size class.

size: -; D: -; V: TRBV6-5; J: TRBJ1-1; CDR3: CASSYGQVNTEAFF; DNA: TGTGCCAGCAGTTACGGGCAAGTGAACACTGAAGCTTTCTTT
size: -; D: TRBD1; V: TRBV6-6; J: TRBJ2-7; CDR3: CASSYPGQGRPYEQYF; DNA: TGTGCCAGCAGTTATCCGGGACAGGGCAGACCCTACGAGCAGTACTTC
size: once; D: TRBD2; V: TRBV13; J: TRBJ2-1; CDR3: CASSPGPSGGTYNEQFF; DNA: TGTGCCAGCAGCCCAGGACCTAGCGGGGGTACCTACAATGAGCAGTTCTTC
size: -; D: -; V: TRBV14; J: TRBJ2-1; CDR3: CASSGGTYNEQFF; DNA: TGTGCCAGCAGCGGGGGTACTTACAATGAGCAGTTCTTC
size: -; D: TRBD1; V: TRBV6-6; J: TRBJ1-1; CDR3: CASSYSGGMNTEAFF; DNA: TGTGCCAGCAGTTACTCAGGGGGCATGAACACTGAAGCTTTCTTT
size: -; D: -; V: TRBV7-3; J: TRBJ2-1; CDR3: CASSQTGNEQFF; DNA: TGTGCCAGCAGTCAGACGGGCAATGAGCAGTTCTTC
size: once; D: -; V: TRBV18; J: TRBJ2-7; CDR3: CASSPASGRGSYEQYF; DNA: TGTGCCAGCTCACCGGCCTCGGGGAGGGGGAGCTACGAGCAGTACTTC
size: -; D: -; V: TRBV12-3/TRBV12-4; J: TRBJ1-5; CDR3: CASRQNSNQPQHF; DNA: TGTGCCAGCAGACAAAATAGCAATCAGCCCCAGCATTTT
size: -; D: TRBD1; V: TRBV7-3; J: TRBJ1-1; CDR3: CASSPGDRGPSTEAFF; DNA: TGTGCCAGCAGCCCTGGGGACAGGGGGCCAAGCACTGAAGCTTTCTTT
size: -; D: -; V: TRBV5-4; J: TRBJ2-1; CDR3: CASKEKGSLGNEQFF; DNA: TGTGCCAGCAAGGAGAAGGGGTCCCTGGGAAATGAGCAGTTCTTC
size: -; D: -; V: TRBV11-2; J: TRBJ2-5; CDR3: CASSFYRLQETQYF; DNA: TGTGCCAGCAGCTTCTATCGACTACAAGAGACCCAGTACTTC
size: -; D: -; V: TRBV6-1; J: TRBJ1-5; CDR3: CASSGSLSRYSNQPQHF; DNA: TGTGCCAGCAGTGGGTCTCTGTCGCGTTATAGCAATCAGCCCCAGCATTTT
size: once; D: TRBD2; V: TRBV18; J: TRBJ2-1; CDR3: CASSRTSGSYNEQFF; DNA: TGTGCCAGCTCGCGGACTAGCGGGAGTTACAATGAGCAGTTCTTC
size: -; D: -; V: TRBV5-6; J: TRBJ2-5; CDR3: CASSYPHGETQYF; DNA: TGTGCCAGCAGCTACCCACATGGAGAGACCCAGTACTTC
size: -; D: TRBD1; V: TRBV19; J: TRBJ1-5; CDR3: CASSTNRDRSNQPQHF; DNA: TGTGCCAGTAGTACCAACCGGGACAGGTCGAATCAGCCCCAGCATTTT
size: once; D: TRBD1; V: TRBV18; J: TRBJ1-2; CDR3: CASSHGEGQRYGYTF; DNA: TGTGCCAGCTCACACGGCGAGGGACAGAGATATGGCTACACCTTC
size: -; D: -; V: TRBV29-1; J: TRBJ1-2; CDR3: CSVEEQGRDGYTF; DNA: TGCAGCGTTGAAGAGCAGGGTAGGGATGGCTACACCTTC
size: -; D: -; V: TRBV28; J: TRBJ1-3; CDR3: CASSRGTGNTIYF; DNA: TGTGCCAGCAGCAGGGGTACTGGAAACACCATATATTTT
size: -; D: -; V: TRBV24-1; J: TRBJ1-6; CDR3: CATTPTRDSPLHF; DNA: TGTGCCACCACTCCCACAAGGGATTCACCCCTCCACTTT
size: -; D: TRBD1; V: TRBV4-2; J: TRBJ2-7; CDR3: CASSQGQGTYEQYF; DNA: TGTGCCAGCAGCCAGGGACAGGGTACCTACGAGCAGTACTTC
size: -; D: -; V: TRBV2; J: TRBJ1-5; CDR3: CASSGPGRDSNQPQHF; DNA: TGTGCCAGCAGTGGCCCTGGGAGGGATAGCAATCAGCCCCAGCATTTT
size: -; D: -; V: TRBV3-1/TRBV3-2; J: TRBJ1-2; CDR3: CASSQNRLSGYTF; DNA: TGTGCCAGCAGCCAGAACAGATTAAGTGGCTACACCTTC
size: -; D: -; V: TRBV6-4; J: TRBJ1-5; CDR3: CASSDSPDSNQPQHF; DNA: TGTGCCAGCAGTGACTCACCCGATAGCAATCAGCCCCAGCATTTT
size: -; D: TRBD1; V: TRBV10-3; J: TRBJ1-1; CDR3: CAISERTGPTEAFF; DNA: TGTGCCATCAGTGAGCGGACAGGACCCACTGAAGCTTTCTTT
size: -; D: TRBD1; V: TRBV27; J: TRBJ1-1; CDR3: CASALDRGDTEAFF; DNA: TGTGCCAGCGCCCTCGACAGGGGTGACACTGAAGCTTTCTTT
size: -; D: -; V: TRBV7-3; J: TRBJ2-1; CDR3: CASSLMRTAKNEQFF; DNA: TGTGCCAGCAGCTTAATGCGGACAGCAAAAAATGAGCAGTTCTTC
size: -; D: -; V: TRBV5-6; J: TRBJ2-5; CDR3: CASSLQGAVETQYF; DNA: TGTGCCAGCAGCTTACAGGGCGCCGTCGAGACCCAGTACTTC
size: -; D: TRBD1; V: TRBV5-1; J: TRBJ2-1; CDR3: CASSLGGTVDNEQFF; DNA: TGCGCCAGCAGCTTGGGTGGGACAGTTGACAATGAGCAGTTCTTC
size: -; D: -; V: TRBV5-1; J: TRBJ2-1; CDR3: CASSLAARFGDEQFF; DNA: TGCGCCAGCAGCTTGGCCGCTAGATTCGGGGATGAGCAGTTCTTC
size: -; D: -; V: TRBV15; J: TRBJ1-6; CDR3: CATSREGQAASYNSPLHF; DNA: TGTGCCACCAGCAGAGAGGGCCAGGCCGCCTCCTATAATTCACCCCTCCACTTT
size: -; D: TRBD2; V: TRBV30; J: TRBJ2-2; CDR3: CAWGGLSGSNTGELFF; DNA: TGTGCCTGGGGAGGTCTCAGCGGGAGTAACACCGGGGAGCTGTTTTTT
size: -; D: TRBD1; V: TRBV6-6; J: TRBJ2-3; CDR3: CASSYRTGGGSDTQYF; DNA: TGTGCCAGCAGTTACCGGACAGGGGGTGGATCAGATACGCAGTATTTT
size: -; D: -; V: TRBV7-6; J: TRBJ1-1; CDR3: CASSPRWGLNTEAFF; DNA: TGTGCCAGCAGCCCCCGATGGGGGCTCAACACTGAAGCTTTCTTT
size: few; D: -; V: TRBV18; J: TRBJ1-3; CDR3: CASSPSGTSGNTIYF; DNA: TGTGCCAGCTCACCCTCCGGGACTTCGGGAAACACCATATATTTT
size: -; D: -; V: TRBV4-2; J: TRBJ2-7; CDR3: CASSDLHLTWEEQYF; DNA: TGTGCCAGCAGCGACCTACACCTAACTTGGGAGGAGCAGTACTTC
size: -; D: TRBD1; V: TRBV27; J: TRBJ1-1; CDR3: CASSLGQATEAFF; DNA: TGTGCCAGCAGTTTGGGACAGGCCACTGAAGCTTTCTTT
size: -; D: -; V: TRBV5-8; J: TRBJ2-1; CDR3: CASSSRNEQFF; DNA: TGTGCCAGCAGCAGCAGGAATGAGCAGTTCTTC
size: -; D: -; V: TRBV5-6; J: TRBJ1-1; CDR3: CASSLTGYGLLEAFF; DNA: TGTGCCAGCAGCTTAACCGGGTACGGACTTTTGGAAGCTTTCTTT
size: -; D: TRBD1; V: TRBV19; J: TRBJ2-2; CDR3: CASSITGGFNTGELFF; DNA: TGTGCCAGTAGTATAACAGGGGGCTTTAACACCGGGGAGCTGTTTTTT
size: -; D: -; V: TRBV9; J: TRBJ2-3; CDR3: CASSVAARADTQYF; DNA: TGTGCCAGCAGCGTAGCGGCAAGGGCAGATACGCAGTATTTT
size: -; D: TRBD1; V: TRBV2; J: TRBJ1-5; CDR3: CASRRQGYNQPQHF; DNA: TGTGCCAGCCGGAGACAGGGCTACAATCAGCCCCAGCATTTT
size: -; D: TRBD1; V: TRBV6-5; J: TRBJ2-2; CDR3: CASKIGGFTGELFF; DNA: TGTGCCAGCAAGATAGGGGGCTTCACCGGGGAGCTGTTTTTT